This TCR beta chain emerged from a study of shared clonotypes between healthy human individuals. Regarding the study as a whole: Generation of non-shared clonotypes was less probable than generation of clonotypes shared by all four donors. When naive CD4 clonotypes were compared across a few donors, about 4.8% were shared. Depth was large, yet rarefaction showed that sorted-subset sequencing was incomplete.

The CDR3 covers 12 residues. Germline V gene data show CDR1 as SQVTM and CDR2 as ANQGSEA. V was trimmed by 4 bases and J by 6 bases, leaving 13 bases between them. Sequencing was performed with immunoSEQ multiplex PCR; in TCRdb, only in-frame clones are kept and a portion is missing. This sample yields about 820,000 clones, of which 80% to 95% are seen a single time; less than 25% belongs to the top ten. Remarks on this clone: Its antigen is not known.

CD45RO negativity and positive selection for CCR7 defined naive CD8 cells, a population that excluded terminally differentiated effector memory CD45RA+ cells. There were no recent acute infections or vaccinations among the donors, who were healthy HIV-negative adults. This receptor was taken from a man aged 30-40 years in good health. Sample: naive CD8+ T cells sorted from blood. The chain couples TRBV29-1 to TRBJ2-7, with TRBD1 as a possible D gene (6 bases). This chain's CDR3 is CSVVRTESEQYF. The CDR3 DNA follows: TGCAGCGTTGTCCGGACAGAGAGCGAGCAGTACTTC.